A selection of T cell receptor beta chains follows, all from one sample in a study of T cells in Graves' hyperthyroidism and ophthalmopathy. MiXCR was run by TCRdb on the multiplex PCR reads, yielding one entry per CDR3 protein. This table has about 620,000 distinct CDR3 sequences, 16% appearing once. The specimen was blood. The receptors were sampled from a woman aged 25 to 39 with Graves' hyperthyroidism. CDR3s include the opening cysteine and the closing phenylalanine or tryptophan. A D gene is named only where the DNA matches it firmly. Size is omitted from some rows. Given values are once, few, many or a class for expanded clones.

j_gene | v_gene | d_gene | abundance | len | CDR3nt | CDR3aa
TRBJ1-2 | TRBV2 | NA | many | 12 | TGTGCGAGCACCGACAGCAACTATGGCTACACCTTC | CASTDSNYGYTF
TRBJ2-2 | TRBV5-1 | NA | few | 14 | TGCGCCAGCAGTCCTAGGACAAACAGCCGGGAGCTGTTTTTT | CASSPRTNSRELFF
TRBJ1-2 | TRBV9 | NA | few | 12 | TGTGCCAGCAGCGCGGCAGACTATGGCTACACCTTC | CASSAADYGYTF
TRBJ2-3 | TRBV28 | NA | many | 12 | TGTGCCAGCAGTTTGAGTTCAGCCTCGCAGTATTTT | CASSLSSASQYF
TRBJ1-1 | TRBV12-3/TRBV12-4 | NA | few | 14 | TGTGCCAGTACCTTGGGACATAGAAACACTGAAGCTTTCTTT | CASTLGHRNTEAFF
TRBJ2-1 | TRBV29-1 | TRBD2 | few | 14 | TGCAGCGTTGAACTAGCGGATAGTTACAATGAGCAGTTCTTC | CSVELADSYNEQFF
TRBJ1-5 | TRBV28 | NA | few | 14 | TGTGCCAGCATACGAACAGGGCAGGCTCAGCCCCAGCATTTT | CASIRTGQAQPQHF
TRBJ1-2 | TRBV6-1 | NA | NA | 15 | TGTGCCAGCAGTGAAAGCCCCCGGGACTACTATGGCTACACCTTC | CASSESPRDYYGYTF
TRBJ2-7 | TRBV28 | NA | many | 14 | TGTGCCAGCAGTTCGTTATGGGCGGGCTACGAGCAGTACTTC | CASSSLWAGYEQYF
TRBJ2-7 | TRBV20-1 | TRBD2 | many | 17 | TGCAGTGCTAGAGATTTCCGGGCGGGAGTGAGCTCCTACGAGCAGTACTTC | CSARDFRAGVSSYEQYF
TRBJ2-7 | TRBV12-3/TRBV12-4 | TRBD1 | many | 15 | TGTGCCAGCAGTTTAAGGCAGGGGGCCGCCTACGAGCAGTACTTC | CASSLRQGAAYEQYF
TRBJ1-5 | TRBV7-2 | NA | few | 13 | TGTGCCAGCACCGTAAGCCGCGGGCAGCCCCAGCATTTT | CASTVSRGQPQHF
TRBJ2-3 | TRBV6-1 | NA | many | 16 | TGTGCCAGCAGCCCGGTTCGGGGGAAAGGCACAGATACGCAGTATTTT | CASSPVRGKGTDTQYF
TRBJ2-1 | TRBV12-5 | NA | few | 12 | TGTGCTAGTGGTTGGAGGGTCAATGAGCAGTTCTTC | CASGWRVNEQFF
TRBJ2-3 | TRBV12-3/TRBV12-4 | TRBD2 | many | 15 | TGTGCCAGCAGCCCCTGGACTAGCGCCACAGATACGCAGTATTTT | CASSPWTSATDTQYF
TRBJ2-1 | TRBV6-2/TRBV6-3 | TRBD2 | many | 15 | TGTGCCAGCAGTTACTGGAGCGGGAGTAGGGATGAGCAGTTCTTC | CASSYWSGSRDEQFF
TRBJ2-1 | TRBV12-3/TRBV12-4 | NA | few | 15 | TGTGCCAGCACCCCCGCCAGAGGGTCTTACAATGAGCAGTTCTTC | CASTPARGSYNEQFF
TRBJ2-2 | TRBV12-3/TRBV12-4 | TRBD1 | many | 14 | TGTGCCAGCAGTCGGGACAGGGGGGCCGGGGAGCTGTTTTTT | CASSRDRGAGELFF
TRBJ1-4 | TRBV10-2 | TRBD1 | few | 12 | TGCGCCAGCAGTGAGTCACAGGGGAAACTGTTTTTT | CASSESQGKLFF
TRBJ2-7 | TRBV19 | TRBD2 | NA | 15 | TGTGCCAGTAAGAAATCAGCGGGAGAGTCCTACGAGCAGTACTTC | CASKKSAGESYEQYF
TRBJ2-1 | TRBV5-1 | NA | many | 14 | TGCGCCAGCAGCTTCTTGGTCTCCTACAATGAGCAGTTCTTC | CASSFLVSYNEQFF
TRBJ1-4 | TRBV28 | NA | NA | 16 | TGTGCCAGCAGTCCCTGGACCCCGGACGGAAATGAAAAACTGTTTTTT | CASSPWTPDGNEKLFF
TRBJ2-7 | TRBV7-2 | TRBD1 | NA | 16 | TGTGCCAGCAGCACCCGGGCCGGGACAGGGATCTACGAGCAGTACTTC | CASSTRAGTGIYEQYF
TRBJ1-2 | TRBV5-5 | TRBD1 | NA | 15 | TGTGCCAGCAAACCTTGGACAGGGAGGGGGTATGGCTACACCTTC | CASKPWTGRGYGYTF
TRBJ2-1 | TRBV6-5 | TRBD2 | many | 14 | TGTGCCAGCAGTTATGGGGGAGGGCCGGGTGAGCAGTTCTTC | CASSYGGGPGEQFF
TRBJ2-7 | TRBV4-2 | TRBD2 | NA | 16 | TGTGCCAGCAGCCAAGGACTAGCGGGAGGGCTCTACGAGCAGTACTTC | CASSQGLAGGLYEQYF
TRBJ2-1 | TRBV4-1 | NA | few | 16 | TGCGCCAGCAGCCAAGATTTCAGGGGAGGGCGGGATGAGCAGTTCTTC | CASSQDFRGGRDEQFF
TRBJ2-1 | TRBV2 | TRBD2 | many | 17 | TGTGCCAGCAGTGAAGCGGTCATAGCGGGGGTCTACAATGAGCAGTTCTTC | CASSEAVIAGVYNEQFF
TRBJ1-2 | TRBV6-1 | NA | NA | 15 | TGTGCCAGCAGATCGTACACGGGGGGTAACTATGGCTACACCTTC | CASRSYTGGNYGYTF
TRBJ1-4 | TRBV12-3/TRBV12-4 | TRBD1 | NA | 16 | TGTGCCAGCAGTCCCAGACAGGGGTCTTTTAATGAAAAACTGTTTTTT | CASSPRQGSFNEKLFF
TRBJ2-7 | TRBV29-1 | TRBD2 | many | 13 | TGCAGTGCTACTAGCGGGAATTCCTACGAGCAGTACTTC | CSATSGNSYEQYF
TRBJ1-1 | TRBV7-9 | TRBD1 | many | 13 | TGTGCCAGCGGCCGACCTGGACAGGCTGAAGCTTTCTTT | CASGRPGQAEAFF
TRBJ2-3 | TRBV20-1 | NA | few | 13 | TGCAGTGCTAGGCCCTTGAGCACAGATACGCAGTATTTT | CSARPLSTDTQYF
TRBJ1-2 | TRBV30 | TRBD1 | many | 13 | TGTGCCTGGAGTCGGCGACAGGGTGGTGGCTACACCTTC | CAWSRRQGGGYTF
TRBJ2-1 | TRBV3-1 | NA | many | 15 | TGTGCCAGCAGCCAGAGTGGGCTAGCGAACAATGAGCAGTTCTTC | CASSQSGLANNEQFF
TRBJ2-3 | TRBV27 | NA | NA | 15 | TGTACCAGCACACCAGGGTTCCCTAGCACAGATACGCAGTATTTT | CTSTPGFPSTDTQYF
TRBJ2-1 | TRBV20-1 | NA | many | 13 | TGCAGTGCTAGAGACCCTCCGGACCATGAGCAGTTCTTC | CSARDPPDHEQFF
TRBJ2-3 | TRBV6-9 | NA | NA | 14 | TGTGCCAGCAGCTACGGGATTAGCACAGATACGCAGTATTTT | CASSYGISTDTQYF
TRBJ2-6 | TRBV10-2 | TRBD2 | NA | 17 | TGCGCCAGCATTCCCGGAATAGCGGGAGTAGGGGCCAACGTCCTGACTTTC | CASIPGIAGVGANVLTF
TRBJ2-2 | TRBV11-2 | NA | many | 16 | TGTGCCAGCAGCTTAGATTTGCGGGTCTCCGCGGGGGAGCTGTTTTTT | CASSLDLRVSAGELFF
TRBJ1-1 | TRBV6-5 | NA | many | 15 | TGTGCCAGCAGTTACTCGGGCAGGGGTGGCACTGAAGCTTTCTTT | CASSYSGRGGTEAFF
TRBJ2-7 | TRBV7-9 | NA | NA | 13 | TGTGCCAGCAACTCTCCGGGGACGTACGAGCAGTACTTC | CASNSPGTYEQYF
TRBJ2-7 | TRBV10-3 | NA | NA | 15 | TGTGCCATCAGTGAGACCACTAGTCTCGGCTACGAGCAGTACTTC | CAISETTSLGYEQYF
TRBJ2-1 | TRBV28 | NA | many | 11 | TGTGCCAGCACTAGCCGTAATGAGCAGTTCTTC | CASTSRNEQFF
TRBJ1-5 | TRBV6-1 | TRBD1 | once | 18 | TGTGCCAGCAGGGACCCGGGACAGGGGTATGGGGGCAATCAGCCCCAGCATTTT | CASRDPGQGYGGNQPQHF
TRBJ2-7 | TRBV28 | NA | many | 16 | TGTGCCAGCAGTCCAGGACTCGTTGGTGAAGTATACGAGCAGTACTTC | CASSPGLVGEVYEQYF
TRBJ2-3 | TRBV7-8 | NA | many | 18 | TGTGCCAGCAGCTCTACCGCGGTTAGTGAACTTCACACAGATACGCAGTATTTT | CASSSTAVSELHTDTQYF
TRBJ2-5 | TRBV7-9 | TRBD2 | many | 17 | TGTGCCAGCAGCTACGCTGGAGGACTAGCGCGACAAGAGACCCAGTACTTC | CASSYAGGLARQETQYF